This TCR beta chain was captured in a study of T cells in Graves' hyperthyroidism and ophthalmopathy. Germline V CDR1 and CDR2: SGHAT, FQNNGV. This CDR3 comprises 17 residues. For this clonotype: A read error may be the cause here, since a much bigger clone is one base away.

There were TCR beta CDR3 regions amplified from RNA transcripts. HTBI primers were the set used in a first-round RT-PCR of the TCR CDR3. MiXCR, run by TCRdb on the multiplex PCR reads, gives a single entry per CDR3 protein. The table lists a few hundred thousand distinct CDR3 sequences, approximately 21% of them singletons. For ophthalmopathy patients, the Clinical Activity Score was at least 3 and the NOSPECS grade at least 4; duration was under 3 months. Exclusion of patients followed from uncontrolled infection, other autoimmune disease, pregnancy or lactation. The clonotype comes from a man aged 25-45 years with Graves' ophthalmopathy. Sequencing was done on a sample of blood. The gene calls are TRBV11-2 and TRBJ2-1, with D possibly TRBD2 on 6 matching bases. In nucleotides, the CDR3 is TGTGCCAGCGGCTTCCGTGGGACTTTCAGCTCCTACAATGAGCAGTTCTTC. Encoded protein: CASGFRGTFSSYNEQFF.